The rows below give T cell receptor beta chains drawn from one sample of a study of blood T cell repertoires in COVID-19. Clones were read by immunoSEQ multiplex PCR, and TCRdb kept only the in-frame ones, dropping some. This sample carries a few hundred thousand clones, about 90% of them seen once, and the ten largest clones take more than 0.8%. Input material: PBMCs or T cells enriched from blood (not recorded which). These receptors originate from a woman between 25 and 40 years old who had recovered from COVID-19. Each CDR3 is given with its conserved first and last residue. Fields, in order: clone size, V gene, D gene, J gene, CDR3 DNA, CDR3 protein. D genes are given only for firm matches. Clone size appears in some rows only: once, few, many, or a class for an expanded clone.

>-|TRBV3-1/TRBV3-2|-|TRBJ1-2
TGTGCCAGCAGCCAAGTCGAGGGTGGCTACACCTTC
CASSQVEGGYTF
>-|TRBV4-2|-|TRBJ2-7
TGTGCCAGCAGCCAAGAGCGTGACACCTACGAGCAGTACTTC
CASSQERDTYEQYF
>-|TRBV28|-|TRBJ1-4
TGTGCCAGCAGTCCGGCGGGGATCGTTAATGAAAAACTGTTTTTT
CASSPAGIVNEKLFF
>-|TRBV25-1|TRBD1|TRBJ2-7
TGTGCCAGCAGTTCTCCCGGGACAGGCCCCCTGTACTTC
CASSSPGTGPLYF
>-|TRBV7-8|TRBD2|TRBJ2-5
TGTGCCAGCAGCTTAGGGGGGAGACTAGCGGGTTACCAAGAGACCCAGTACTTC
CASSLGGRLAGYQETQYF
>-|TRBV6-5|TRBD1|TRBJ1-2
TGTGCCAGCAGCCGACAGGGGGGCCATGGCTACACCTTC
CASSRQGGHGYTF
>-|TRBV5-1|TRBD1|TRBJ1-3
TGCGCCAGCAGCTTGGGTGGACAGGGTGCTAACACCATATATTTT
CASSLGGQGANTIYF
>-|TRBV5-1|-|TRBJ1-2
TGCGCCAGCAGCTTTGGGGGGGTGTTCTATGGCTACACCTTC
CASSFGGVFYGYTF
>once|TRBV6-6|-|TRBJ1-2
TGTGCCAGCAGCCCACAGGGCTATGGCTACACCTTC
CASSPQGYGYTF
>-|TRBV6-5|-|TRBJ2-3
TGTGCCAGCAGACGGACAGCAACGGGAGATACGCAGTATTTT
CASRRTATGDTQYF
>few|TRBV7-6|TRBD2|TRBJ2-1
TGTGCCAGCAGCTCCCTCCTAGCGGGGGGATACAATGAGCAGTTCTTC
CASSSLLAGGYNEQFF
>-|TRBV19|-|TRBJ1-3
TGTGCCAGTAGCGAACAGGGAACTGGAAACACCATATATTTT
CASSEQGTGNTIYF
>-|TRBV9|TRBD1|TRBJ1-1
TGTGCCAGCAGCGTGGGACAGATGAACACTGAAGCTTTCTTT
CASSVGQMNTEAFF
>once|TRBV19|-|TRBJ1-1
TGTGCCAGTAGTATTCGGGATGACGGCACTGAAGCTTTCTTT
CASSIRDDGTEAFF
>-|TRBV5-4|-|TRBJ1-3
TGTGCCAGCAGCTTGGAATCGAGCCTCTCTGGAAACACCATATATTTT
CASSLESSLSGNTIYF
>-|TRBV4-1|-|TRBJ1-2
TGCGCCAGCAGCCTCTCCACCGGGGTCGACTATGGCTACACCTTC
CASSLSTGVDYGYTF